A single sample gave rise to the 8 T cell receptor beta chains below, sequenced in a study of OX40 agonist ivuxolimab in advanced cancers. Profiled with immunoSEQ multiplex PCR; TCRdb holds only in-frame clones, not every one. Here the sample spans about 68,000 clones, over 75% being singletons. This sample comprised CD4+ or CD8+ T cells sorted from blood, obtained in a trial of the OX40 agonist ivuxolimab. These receptors came from an adult with an advanced solid tumor such as melanoma, head and neck, liver or kidney cancer.

This clone has only a few counts. Within the sample, other DNA sequences also encode this same CDR3. The gene calls are TRBV18 and TRBJ1-1; the match to TRBD1 covers 7 bases. The CDR3 runs 14 residues. The V segment lost 3 bases and the J segment 0 bases; nucleotides outside the gene matches: 1. CDR1 is KGHSH, CDR2 LQKENI, per germline. As DNA, the CDR3 is TGTGCCAGCTCACCGGGACAGATGAACACTGAAGCTTTCTTT. This encodes CASSPGQMNTEAFF.

This clone occurred once. V is TRBV19 and J is TRBJ1-3; 11 positions agree with TRBD1. V shed 5 bases, J shed 4 bases, and the junction held 7 bases outside the gene matches. The CDR3 spans 16 residues. Germline CDR1 and CDR2: LNHDA and SQIVND (reference sequence). CDR3 nucleotides: TGTGCCAGTAGTGTTACCGGGACAGGGGGAGGAAACACCATATATTTT. This sequence encodes CASSVTGTGGGNTIYF.

V gene TRBV4-3 combines with J gene TRBJ2-3; 12 bases are shared with TRBD2. The germline V gene has CDR1 LGHNA and CDR2 YSLEER. The CDR3 is 17 amino acids. V dropped 0 bases and J dropped 5; count of bases not matched to a gene: 6. The CDR3 protein is CASSQDPSGGGIDTQYF. CDR3 DNA sequence: TGCGCCAGCAGCCAAGATCCTAGCGGGGGGGGTATAGATACGCAGTATTTT.

The chain employs TRBV5-8 and TRBJ1-1; a possible D gene is TRBD1 (5 bases). CDR1 and CDR2 from the germline V gene are SGHTS and YDEGEE. The CDR3 is 13 residues long. The V and J ends lost 7 bases and 2 bases respectively, with 12 bases between them. CDR3 loop: CASRLRANTEAFF. CDR3 DNA sequence: TGTGCCAGCCGGCTCAGGGCCAACACTGAAGCTTTCTTT. Full variable domain (rest looked up from reference TRBV5-8 and TRBJ1-1): EAGVTQSPTHLIKTRGQQATLRCSPISGHTSVYWYQQALGLGLQFLLWYDEGEERNRGNFPPRFSGRQFPNYSSELNVNALELEDSALYLCASRLRANTEAFFGQGTRLTVV.

The chain combines TRBV7-2 with TRBJ1-1; the D is unclear. The CDR3 is 15 amino acids. The ends were cut back, 2 bases at V and 0 bases at J, with 10 bases in the middle. Germline CDR1 reads SGHTA; CDR2 reads FQGNSA. CDR3 coding DNA: TGTGCCAGCAGCTTATCTCCCCAAGTGAACACTGAAGCTTTCTTT. Protein: CASSLSPQVNTEAFF.

The V gene is TRBV6-5, the J gene TRBJ1-2; D is unclear. The CDR3 extends over 13 amino acids. CDR1 is MNHEY, CDR2 SVGAGI, per germline. V shed 6 bases and J shed 3 bases, with 11 bases lying between them. The CDR3 DNA reads TGTGCCAGCAGCTACCAGGCTTACTATGGCTACACCTTC. It is translated as CASSYQAYYGYTF.

V usage is TRBV28 and J usage is TRBJ2-7; D may be TRBD1 (6 bases). Looked up from germline, CDR1 is MDHEN and CDR2 is SYDVKM. V lost 3 bases, J lost 0 bases, and 12 bases lay in between. The CDR3 totals 15 residues. CDR3 bases: TGTGCCAGCAGTTTTACCGGGACATTCTCCTACGAGCAGTACTTC. This codes for CASSFTGTFSYEQYF.

The chain has TRBV27 and TRBJ1-6, with 11 nucleotides matching TRBD1. Germline values: CDR1 MNHEY, CDR2 SMNVEV (reference sequence). Unmatched junction bases numbered 4, after V lost 3 bases and J lost 9 bases. CDR3 size: 15 residues. The CDR3 spells CASSFLGTGGSPLHF. CDR3 bases: TGTGCCAGCAGTTTCCTCGGGACAGGGGGTTCACCCCTCCACTTT.